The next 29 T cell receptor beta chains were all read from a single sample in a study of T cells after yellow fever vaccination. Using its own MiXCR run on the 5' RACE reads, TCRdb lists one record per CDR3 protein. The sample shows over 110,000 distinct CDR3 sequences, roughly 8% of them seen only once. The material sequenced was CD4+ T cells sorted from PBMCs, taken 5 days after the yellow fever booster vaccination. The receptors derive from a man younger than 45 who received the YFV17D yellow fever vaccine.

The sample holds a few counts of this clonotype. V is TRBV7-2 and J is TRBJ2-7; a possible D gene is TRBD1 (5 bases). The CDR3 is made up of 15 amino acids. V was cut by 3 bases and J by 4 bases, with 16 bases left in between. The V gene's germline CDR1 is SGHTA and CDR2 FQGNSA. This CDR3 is CASSLTATREYEQYF. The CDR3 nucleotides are TGTGCCAGCAGCTTGACAGCAACCAGGGAATACGAGCAGTACTTC.

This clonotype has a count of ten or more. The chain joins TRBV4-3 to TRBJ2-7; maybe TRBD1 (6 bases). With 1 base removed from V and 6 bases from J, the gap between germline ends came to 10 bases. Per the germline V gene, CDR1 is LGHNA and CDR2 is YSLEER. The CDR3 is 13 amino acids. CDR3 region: CASSQVTGVEQYF. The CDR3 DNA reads TGCGCCAGCAGCCAAGTGACAGGCGTCGAGCAGTACTTC.

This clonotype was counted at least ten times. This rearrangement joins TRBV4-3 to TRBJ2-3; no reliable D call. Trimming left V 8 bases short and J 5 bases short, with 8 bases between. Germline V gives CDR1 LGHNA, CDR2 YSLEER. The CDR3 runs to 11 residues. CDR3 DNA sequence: TGCGCCAGCCGCAACCGAGATACGCAGTATTTT. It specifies CASRNRDTQYF.

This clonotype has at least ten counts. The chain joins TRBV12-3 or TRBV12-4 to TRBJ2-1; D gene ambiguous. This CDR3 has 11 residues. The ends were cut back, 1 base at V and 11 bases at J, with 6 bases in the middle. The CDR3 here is CASSLGRKQFF. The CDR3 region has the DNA TGTGCCAGCAGTTTAGGCAGGAAGCAGTTCTTC.

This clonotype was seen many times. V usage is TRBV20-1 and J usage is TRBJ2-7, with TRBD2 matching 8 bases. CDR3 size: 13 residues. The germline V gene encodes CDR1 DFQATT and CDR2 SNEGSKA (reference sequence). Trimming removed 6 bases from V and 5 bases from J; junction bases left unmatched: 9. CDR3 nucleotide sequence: TGCAGTGCCCCCCCCGGGACTAGGGACGAGCAGTACTTC. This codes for CSAPPGTRDEQYF.

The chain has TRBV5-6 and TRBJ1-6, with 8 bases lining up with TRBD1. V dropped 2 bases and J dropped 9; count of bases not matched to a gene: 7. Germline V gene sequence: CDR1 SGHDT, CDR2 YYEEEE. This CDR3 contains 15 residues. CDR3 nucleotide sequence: TGTGCCAGCAGCTTTGGAGGGACAGGTGGTTCACCCCTCCACTTT. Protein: CASSFGGTGGSPLHF.

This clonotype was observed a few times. This chain's CDR3 is CASSQDRMTVAFF. The CDR3 region has the DNA TGCGCCAGCAGCCAAGATAGGATGACGGTCGCATTCTTC. The V call is TRBV4-3, the J call TRBJ2-1; D unclear. This CDR3 is built from 13 residues. V was trimmed by 0 bases and J by 16 bases, leaving 16 bases between them. The germline gives CDR1 LGHNA, CDR2 YSLEER.

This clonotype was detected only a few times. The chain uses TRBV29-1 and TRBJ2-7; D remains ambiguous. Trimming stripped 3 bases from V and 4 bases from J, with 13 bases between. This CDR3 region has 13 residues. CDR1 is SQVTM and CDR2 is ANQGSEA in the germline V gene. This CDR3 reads CSVDEAGAYEQYF. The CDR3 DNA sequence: TGCAGCGTTGATGAGGCCGGAGCATACGAGCAGTACTTC.

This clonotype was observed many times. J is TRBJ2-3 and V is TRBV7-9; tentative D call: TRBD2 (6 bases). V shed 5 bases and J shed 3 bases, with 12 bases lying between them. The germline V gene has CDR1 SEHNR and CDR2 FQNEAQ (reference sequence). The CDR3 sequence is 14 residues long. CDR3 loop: CASSDLAVTDTQYF. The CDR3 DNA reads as TGTGCCAGCAGCGATTTAGCGGTGACAGATACGCAGTATTTT.

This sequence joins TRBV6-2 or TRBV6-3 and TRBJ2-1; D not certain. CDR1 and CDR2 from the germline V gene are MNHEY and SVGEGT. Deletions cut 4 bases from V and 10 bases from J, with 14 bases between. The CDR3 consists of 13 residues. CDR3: CASSSRPLREQFF. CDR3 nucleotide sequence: TGTGCCAGCAGTTCAAGACCCCTCCGCGAGCAGTTCTTC.

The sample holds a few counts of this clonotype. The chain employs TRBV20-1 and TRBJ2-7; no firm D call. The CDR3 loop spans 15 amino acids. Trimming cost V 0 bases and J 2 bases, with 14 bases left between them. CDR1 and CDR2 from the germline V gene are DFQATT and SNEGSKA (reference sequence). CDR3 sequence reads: CSARDRVADPYEQYF. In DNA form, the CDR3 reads TGCAGTGCTAGAGATAGAGTAGCCGATCCCTACGAGCAGTACTTC.

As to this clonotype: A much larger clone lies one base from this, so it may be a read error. CDR3 region: CSADGGYYEQFF. CDR3 nucleotide sequence: TGCAGCGCTGACGGTGGCTACTATGAGCAGTTCTTC. The chain carries TRBV29-1 and TRBJ2-1; unclear D gene. The CDR3 runs 12 residues. The germline V gene has CDR1 SQVTM and CDR2 ANQGSEA.

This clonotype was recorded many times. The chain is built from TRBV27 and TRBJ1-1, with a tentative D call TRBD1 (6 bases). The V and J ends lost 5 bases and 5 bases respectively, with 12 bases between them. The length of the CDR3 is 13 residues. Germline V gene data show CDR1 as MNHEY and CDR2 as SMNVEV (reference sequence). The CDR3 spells CASSGGRATEAFF. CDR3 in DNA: TGTGCCAGCAGTGGGGGCAGGGCGACTGAAGCTTTCTTT.

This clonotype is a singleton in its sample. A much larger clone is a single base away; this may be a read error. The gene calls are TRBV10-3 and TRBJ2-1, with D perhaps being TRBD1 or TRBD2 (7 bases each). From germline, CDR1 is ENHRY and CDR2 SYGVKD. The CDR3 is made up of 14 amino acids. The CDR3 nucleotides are TGTGCCATCAGTGACAGGGGAGGGGGCAATGTGCAGTTCTTC. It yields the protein CAISDRGGGNVQFF.

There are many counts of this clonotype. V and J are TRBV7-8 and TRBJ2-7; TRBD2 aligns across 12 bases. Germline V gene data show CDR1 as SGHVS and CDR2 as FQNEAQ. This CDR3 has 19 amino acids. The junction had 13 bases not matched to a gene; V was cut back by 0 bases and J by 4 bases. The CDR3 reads CASSLAGTSGQAWFYEQYF. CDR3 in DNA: TGTGCCAGCAGCTTAGCGGGGACTAGCGGGCAGGCGTGGTTTTACGAGCAGTACTTC. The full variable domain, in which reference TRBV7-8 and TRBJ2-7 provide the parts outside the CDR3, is GAGVSQSPRYKVAKRGQDVALRCDPISGHVSLFWYQQALGQGPEFLTYFQNEAQLDKSGLPSDRFFAERPEGSVSTLKIQRTQQEDSAVYLCASSLAGTSGQAWFYEQYFGPGTRLTVT.

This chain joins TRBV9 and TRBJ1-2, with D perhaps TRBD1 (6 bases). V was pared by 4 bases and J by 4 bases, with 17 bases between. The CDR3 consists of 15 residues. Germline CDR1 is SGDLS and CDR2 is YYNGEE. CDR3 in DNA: TGTGCCAGCAGCACCCTTTCGGGCAGGGGCTATGGCTACACCTTC. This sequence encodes CASSTLSGRGYGYTF. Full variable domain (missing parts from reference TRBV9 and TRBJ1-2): DSGVTQTPKHLITATGQRVTLRCSPRSGDLSVYWYQQSLDQGLQFLIQYYNGEERAKGNILERFSAQQFPDLHSELNLSSLELGDSALYFCASSTLSGRGYGYTFGSGTRLTVV.

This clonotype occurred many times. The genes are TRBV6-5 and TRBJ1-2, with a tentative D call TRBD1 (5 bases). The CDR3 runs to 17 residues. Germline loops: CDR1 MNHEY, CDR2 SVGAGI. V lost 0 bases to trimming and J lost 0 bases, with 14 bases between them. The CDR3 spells CASSYSDYRSTNYGYTF. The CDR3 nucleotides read TGTGCCAGCAGTTACTCGGATTACAGGAGTACTAACTATGGCTACACCTTC.

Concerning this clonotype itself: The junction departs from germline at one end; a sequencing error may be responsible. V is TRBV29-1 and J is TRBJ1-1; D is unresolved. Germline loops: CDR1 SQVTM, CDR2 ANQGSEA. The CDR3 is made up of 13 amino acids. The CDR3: CSVVRSMKTEAFF. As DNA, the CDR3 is TGCAGCGTTGTGAGGTCTATGAAGACTGAAGCTTTCTTT.

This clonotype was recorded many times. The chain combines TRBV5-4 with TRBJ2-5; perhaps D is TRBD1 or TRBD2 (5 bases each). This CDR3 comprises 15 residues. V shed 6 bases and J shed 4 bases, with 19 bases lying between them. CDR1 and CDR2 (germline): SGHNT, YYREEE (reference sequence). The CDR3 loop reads CASTLSGTPGETQYF. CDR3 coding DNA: TGTGCCAGCACCCTATCTGGGACCCCCGGAGAGACCCAGTACTTC.

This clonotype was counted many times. The chain's CDR3 is CASSPGVYNEQFF. Here the CDR3 DNA reads TGCGCCAGCAGCCCGGGAGTTTACAATGAGCAGTTCTTC. The gene calls are TRBV4-3 and TRBJ2-1; possible D gene TRBD2, 6 bases. Trimming took off 4 bases at V and 4 bases at J, with 8 bases between the two ends. Germline values: CDR1 LGHNA, CDR2 YSLEER. This CDR3 contains 13 residues.

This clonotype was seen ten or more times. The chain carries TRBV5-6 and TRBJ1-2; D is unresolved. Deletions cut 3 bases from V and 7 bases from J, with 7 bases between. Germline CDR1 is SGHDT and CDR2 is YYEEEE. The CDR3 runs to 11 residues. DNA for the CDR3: TGTGCCAGCAGCTATACAACTGGCTACACCTTC. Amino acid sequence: CASSYTTGYTF.

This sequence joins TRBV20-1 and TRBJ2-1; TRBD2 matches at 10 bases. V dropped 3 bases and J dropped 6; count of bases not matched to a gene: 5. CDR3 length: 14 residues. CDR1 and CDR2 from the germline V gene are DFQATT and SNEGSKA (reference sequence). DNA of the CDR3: TGCAGTGCTAGTGGGCTAGCGGGAGTCAATGAGCAGTTCTTC. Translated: CSASGLAGVNEQFF.

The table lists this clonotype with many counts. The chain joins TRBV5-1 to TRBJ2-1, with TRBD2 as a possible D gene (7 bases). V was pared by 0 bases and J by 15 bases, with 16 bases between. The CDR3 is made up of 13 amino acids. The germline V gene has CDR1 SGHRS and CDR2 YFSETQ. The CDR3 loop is CASSLGSGGEAFF. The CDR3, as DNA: TGCGCCAGCAGCTTGGGATCGGGGGGCGAGGCGTTCTTC. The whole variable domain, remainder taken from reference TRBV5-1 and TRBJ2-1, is KAGVTQTPRYLIKTRGQQVTLSCSPISGHRSVSWYQQTPGQGLQFLFEYFSETQRNKGNFPGRFSGRQFSNSRSEMNVSTLELGDSALYLCASSLGSGGEAFFGPGTRLTVL.

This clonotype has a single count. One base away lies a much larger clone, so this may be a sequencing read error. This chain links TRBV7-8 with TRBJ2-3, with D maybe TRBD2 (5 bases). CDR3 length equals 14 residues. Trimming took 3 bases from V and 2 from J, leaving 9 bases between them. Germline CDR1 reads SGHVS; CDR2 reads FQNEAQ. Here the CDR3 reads CASSFTGNTDTQYF. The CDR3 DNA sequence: TGTGCCAGCAGCTTTACCGGGAACACAGATACGCAGTATTTT.

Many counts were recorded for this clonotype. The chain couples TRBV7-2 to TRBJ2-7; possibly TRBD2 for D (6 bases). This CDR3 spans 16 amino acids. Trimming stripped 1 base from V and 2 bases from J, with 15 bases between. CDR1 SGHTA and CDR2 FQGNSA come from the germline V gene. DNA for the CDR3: TGTGCCAGCAGCTTAGGCGGAGGGGTAGTCACCTACGAGCAGTACTTC. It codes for CASSLGGGVVTYEQYF.

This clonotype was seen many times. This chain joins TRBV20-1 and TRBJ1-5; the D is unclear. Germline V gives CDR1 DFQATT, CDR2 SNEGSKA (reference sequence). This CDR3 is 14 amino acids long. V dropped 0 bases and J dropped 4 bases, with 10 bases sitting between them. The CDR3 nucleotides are TGCAGTGCTAGAGAGCTTTCGGTAAATCAGCCCCAGCATTTT. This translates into CSARELSVNQPQHF.

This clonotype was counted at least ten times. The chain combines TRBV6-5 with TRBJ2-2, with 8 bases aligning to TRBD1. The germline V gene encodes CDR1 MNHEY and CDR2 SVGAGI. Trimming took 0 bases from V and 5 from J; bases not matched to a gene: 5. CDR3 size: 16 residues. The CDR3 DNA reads TGTGCCAGCAGTTACTCCCGGACAGGGTTTACCGGGGAGCTGTTTTTT. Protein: CASSYSRTGFTGELFF.

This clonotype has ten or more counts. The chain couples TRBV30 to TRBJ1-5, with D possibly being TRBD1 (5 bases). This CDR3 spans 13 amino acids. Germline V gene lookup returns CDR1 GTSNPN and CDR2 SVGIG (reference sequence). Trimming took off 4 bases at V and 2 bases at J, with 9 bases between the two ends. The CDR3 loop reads CAWTGRGNQPQHF. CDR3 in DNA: TGTGCCTGGACGGGACGGGGCAATCAGCCCCAGCATTTT.

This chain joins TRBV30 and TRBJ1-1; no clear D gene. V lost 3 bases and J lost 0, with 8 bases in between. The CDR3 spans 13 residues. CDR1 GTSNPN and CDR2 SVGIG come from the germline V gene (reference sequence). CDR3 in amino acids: CAWSWQVNTEAFF. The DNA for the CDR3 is TGTGCCTGGAGCTGGCAAGTGAACACTGAAGCTTTCTTT. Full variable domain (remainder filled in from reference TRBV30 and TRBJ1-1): SQTIHQWPATLVQPVGSPLSLECTVEGTSNPNLYWYRQAAGRGLQLLFYSVGIGQISSEVPQNLSASRPQDRQFILSSKKLLLSDSGFYLCAWSWQVNTEAFFGQGTRLTVV.